Described below is a single T cell receptor beta chain sequence and its context. The assay was immunoSEQ multiplex PCR, and TCRdb's table has in-frame clones only and misses some. The sample has about 240,000 clones, around 88% seen once; the top ten hold around 4%. The data originate from a study of blood T cell repertoires in COVID-19. Turning to the study itself: Specimens from acute and convalescent COVID-19 originated in the United States, Italy and Spain.

Germline V gene data show CDR1 as SEHNR and CDR2 as FQNEAQ (reference sequence). With 4 bases removed from V and 5 bases from J, the gap between germline ends came to 17 bases. This CDR3 region has 16 residues. Recruitment covered some 25 US areas and drew participants whose ages spanned about 18 to 89 years. Membership in each cohort depended on participant-reported clinical history. For recovered donors of Cohort 3, there were two negative PCRs, clearance, or symptom resolution. The specimen sequenced was PBMCs or T cells enriched from blood (not recorded which). The sequence derives from a woman younger than 45 who had recovered from COVID-19. The V and J genes are TRBV7-9 and TRBJ2-2, with D unresolved. The CDR3 here is CASSSPLKSSTGELFF. The CDR3 nucleotides are TGTGCCAGCAGCTCCCCACTCAAGTCCTCAACCGGGGAGCTGTTTTTT.